This T cell receptor beta chain is drawn from a study of T cell clonality in common variable immunodeficiency. Points from the study as a whole: Shared TCRbeta clones were fewer between CVID subjects than controls. Fewer deletions and N-nucleotide insertions were reportedly seen in common variable immunodeficiency TCR beta sequences. Authors noted CVID clonality's cause needs subpopulation repertoire sequencing. CVID patient heterogeneity limited repertoire-clinical complication correlations.

Germline V gene data show CDR1 as SGHTA and CDR2 as FQGNSA. V lost 0 bases, J lost 0 bases, and 7 bases stayed unmatched. The CDR3 sequence is 17 residues long. This table comes from immunoSEQ multiplex PCR, and its TCRdb copy is limited to in-frame clones, with some not included. Found here are about 26,000 clones, no singletons; the ten largest cover approximately 24%. CVID meant reduced serum IgG, IgA and/or IgM plus specific antibody deficiency. This clone has at least ten counts. Its specificity is not known. Coverage ceases 3 residues before the CDR3 finishes, and the germline J gene fills in the end.

The gene calls are TRBV7-2 and TRBJ1-2; 7 nucleotides line up with TRBD1. Sequencing was carried out using peripheral blood mononuclear cells. This clonotype originated in a human donor with common variable immunodeficiency. The part of the CDR3 DNA that was read is TGTGCCAGCAGCTTAGCGCTCGGGACAGCCCCTAACTATGGC. It encodes CASSLALGTAPNYG. The complete CDR3 sequence is CASSLALGTAPNYGYTF.